This is a list of T cell receptor beta chains from one sample in a study of response to subunit inactivated influenza vaccine. A single record per CDR3 protein comes from TCRdb applying MiXCR to the RT-PCR reads. This table has around 650,000 distinct CDR3 sequences, roughly 14% appearing once. The source material was PBMCs from blood, sampled approximately 13 days after vaccination. The receptors derive from a man between 45 and 60 years old who received an inactivated influenza vaccine. CDR3s include the opening cysteine and the closing phenylalanine or tryptophan. A D gene is named only where the DNA matches it firmly. The size field is filled for only some rows; it gives once, few, many or a size class.

D gene: NA; clone size: many; J gene: TRBJ2-7; V gene: TRBV9; CDR3 DNA: TGTGCCAGCAGCGTAGGACCGCCACCTTCCTACGAGCAGTACTTC; CDR3 protein: CASSVGPPPSYEQYF
D gene: NA; clone size: NA; J gene: TRBJ2-7; V gene: TRBV4-3; CDR3 DNA: TGCGCCAGCAGCCAAGATCTTAACTTCCGGTGGGGCGAGCAGTACTTC; CDR3 protein: CASSQDLNFRWGEQYF
D gene: NA; clone size: many; J gene: TRBJ1-1; V gene: TRBV2; CDR3 DNA: TGTGCCAGCACAACCACCAAAGGGTTTGGGGCGCCGGTCACTGAAGCTTTCTTT; CDR3 protein: CASTTTKGFGAPVTEAFF
D gene: NA; clone size: NA; J gene: TRBJ1-1; V gene: TRBV18; CDR3 DNA: TGTGCCAGCTCACCGGTACTAGGGGCCCCGAACACTGAAGCTTTCTTT; CDR3 protein: CASSPVLGAPNTEAFF
D gene: TRBD2; clone size: NA; J gene: TRBJ2-5; V gene: TRBV5-1; CDR3 DNA: TGCGCCAGCAGCGAGAGACTAGCGGGGGGATTCCAAGAGACCCAGTACTTC; CDR3 protein: CASSERLAGGFQETQYF
D gene: NA; clone size: NA; J gene: TRBJ2-1; V gene: TRBV6-1; CDR3 DNA: TGTGCTAGTAGGTTCAGCTCCTACAATGAGCAGTTCTTC; CDR3 protein: CASRFSSYNEQFF
D gene: NA; clone size: few; J gene: TRBJ2-7; V gene: TRBV12-3/TRBV12-4; CDR3 DNA: TGTGCCAGCAGTTTAGCTGGGTTCCACGAGCAGTACTTC; CDR3 protein: CASSLAGFHEQYF
D gene: TRBD1; clone size: NA; J gene: TRBJ1-6; V gene: TRBV7-2; CDR3 DNA: TGTGCCAGCAGACTAACAGGGGAAAATTCACCCCTCCACTTT; CDR3 protein: CASRLTGENSPLHF
D gene: TRBD1; clone size: NA; J gene: TRBJ2-7; V gene: TRBV25-1; CDR3 DNA: TGTGCCAGCGGGGACAGGGACTACGAGCAGTACTTC; CDR3 protein: CASGDRDYEQYF
D gene: NA; clone size: few; J gene: TRBJ1-2; V gene: TRBV3-1; CDR3 DNA: TGTGCCAGCAGCCTCCTAGGGCAGTTTTATGGCTACACCTTC; CDR3 protein: CASSLLGQFYGYTF
D gene: NA; clone size: few; J gene: TRBJ2-5; V gene: TRBV25-1; CDR3 DNA: TGTGCCAGCAGTGAAATCTCAGGGCAAGAGACCCAGTACTTC; CDR3 protein: CASSEISGQETQYF
D gene: NA; clone size: few; J gene: TRBJ2-7; V gene: TRBV5-6; CDR3 DNA: TGTGCCAGCAGCGAGGTGTCTCGCTCCTACGAGCAGTACTTC; CDR3 protein: CASSEVSRSYEQYF
D gene: NA; clone size: few; J gene: TRBJ2-7; V gene: TRBV5-1; CDR3 DNA: TGCGCCAGCAGCTTGGAAACCGCTGCCTACGAGCAGTACTTC; CDR3 protein: CASSLETAAYEQYF
D gene: TRBD1; clone size: NA; J gene: TRBJ2-1; V gene: TRBV29-1; CDR3 DNA: TGCAGCGTATACAAGCCGGGACAGGGGAAATACAATGAGCAGTTCTTC; CDR3 protein: CSVYKPGQGKYNEQFF
D gene: NA; clone size: NA; J gene: TRBJ2-7; V gene: TRBV11-2; CDR3 DNA: TGTGCCAGCAGTCATTCAGGCTACGAGCAGTACTTC; CDR3 protein: CASSHSGYEQYF
D gene: NA; clone size: NA; J gene: TRBJ2-7; V gene: TRBV18; CDR3 DNA: TGTGCCAGCTCACCATCGACGGGGCGAACGGTCGAGCAGTACTTC; CDR3 protein: CASSPSTGRTVEQYF
D gene: TRBD1; clone size: NA; J gene: TRBJ2-7; V gene: TRBV4-3; CDR3 DNA: TGCGCCAGCAGCCAAGACAGACAGGGGTACGAGCAGTACTTC; CDR3 protein: CASSQDRQGYEQYF
D gene: NA; clone size: NA; J gene: TRBJ1-2; V gene: TRBV7-9; CDR3 DNA: TGTGCCAGCAGCTTAGGACAGGTCGACGCGCGGTATGGCTACACCTTC; CDR3 protein: CASSLGQVDARYGYTF
D gene: TRBD1; clone size: NA; J gene: TRBJ2-5; V gene: TRBV12-3/TRBV12-4; CDR3 DNA: TGTGCCAGCAGTCAAAGGGACAGGGACCAACAAGAGACCCAGTCCTTC; CDR3 protein: CASSQRDRDQQETQSF
D gene: NA; clone size: NA; J gene: TRBJ1-2; V gene: TRBV18; CDR3 DNA: TGTGCCAGCTCCCCCCGTTGGGGGGATGGCTACACCTTC; CDR3 protein: CASSPRWGDGYTF
D gene: TRBD2; clone size: few; J gene: TRBJ2-2; V gene: TRBV2; CDR3 DNA: TGTGCCAGCAGTGCACGGGCGGGGGGAAACACCGGGGAGCTGTTTTTT; CDR3 protein: CASSARAGGNTGELFF